The 32 T cell receptor beta chains given below trace back to one sample, sequenced in a study of T cell repertoires in cytomegalovirus infection. MiXCR, applied by TCRdb to the reads, yields one record per CDR3 protein. The sample has fewer than 300,000 distinct CDR3 sequences; around 25% are singletons. Sequenced input: PBMCs. These TCRs come from a human donor in good health (CMV status not recorded). Some clones in this sample may be carry-over from other donors' samples.

This clonotype was recorded at least ten times. The chain links TRBV7-2 to TRBJ1-2, with unresolved D. This CDR3 spans 12 amino acids. V lost 1 base to trimming and J lost 6 bases, with 6 bases between them. Germline lookup yields CDR1 SGHTA and CDR2 FQGNSA. The CDR3 spells CASSLVGDGYTF. The CDR3 DNA reads as TGTGCCAGCAGCTTAGTCGGGGATGGCTACACCTTC.

The chain joins TRBV7-9 to TRBJ2-5; tentative D call: TRBD1 (6 bases). The germline gives CDR1 SEHNR, CDR2 FQNEAQ (reference sequence). Trimming shortened V by 8 bases and J by 1 base, and 14 bases separated the two germline ends. CDR3 length: 14 residues. The CDR3 DNA follows: TGTGCCAGCCGTTACGTAGGGGGCCAAGAGACCCAGTACTTC. It codes for CASRYVGGQETQYF.

This chain links TRBV27 with TRBJ2-3, with D possibly matching TRBD2 (6 bases). The length of the CDR3 is 12 residues. Germline assignment: CDR1 MNHEY and CDR2 SMNVEV (reference sequence). V lost 8 bases and J lost 2, with 8 bases in between. The CDR3 nucleotides are TGTGCCAGCGGGGGGAACACAGATACGCAGTATTTT. This gives the protein CASGGNTDTQYF.

The sample holds a few counts of this clonotype. This chain joins TRBV19 and TRBJ2-1; 7 nucleotides line up with TRBD1. With V trimmed by 4 bases and J by 6 bases, 6 bases remained unmatched. CDR1 and CDR2 from the germline V gene are LNHDA and SQIVND (reference sequence). This CDR3 has 14 amino acids. CDR3 in amino acids: CASSTTTGPNEQFF. CDR3 nucleotide sequence: TGTGCCAGTAGTACGACGACAGGGCCCAATGAGCAGTTCTTC.

This clonotype was seen many times. The chain links TRBV7-2 to TRBJ2-1; D uncertain. Trimming pared 0 bases from V and 9 bases from J, leaving 15 bases between. CDR1 SGHTA and CDR2 FQGNSA come from the germline V gene. CDR3 length: 15 residues. The CDR3 sequence: CASSLALGWPSEQFF. CDR3 nucleotides: TGTGCCAGCAGCTTAGCGCTAGGTTGGCCAAGTGAGCAGTTCTTC.

The chain couples TRBV20-1 to TRBJ2-3, with a possible D match to TRBD2 (6 bases). Trimming pared 3 bases from V and 2 bases from J, leaving 15 bases between. This CDR3 comprises 15 residues. Germline-derived CDR1 and CDR2 are DFQATT and SNEGSKA (reference sequence). Here the CDR3 reads CSARLEGIHTDTQYF. The CDR3 nucleotides read TGCAGTGCTAGGCTGGAGGGGATCCACACAGATACGCAGTATTTT.

V is TRBV29-1 and J is TRBJ2-3; D not certain. This CDR3 spans 14 amino acids. Deletions cut 6 bases from V and 1 base from J, with 14 bases between. Germline V gives CDR1 SQVTM, CDR2 ANQGSEA. The CDR3 sequence is CSVAGVTGTDTQYF. The CDR3 nucleotides read TGCAGCGTAGCCGGCGTCACAGGCACAGATACGCAGTATTTT.

The chain links TRBV2 to TRBJ2-7; D is ambiguous. The CDR3 has 14 amino acids. From germline, CDR1 is SNHLY and CDR2 FYNNEI. V was shortened by 5 bases and J by 7 bases, with 18 bases between the two germline ends. The CDR3 DNA sequence: TGTGCCAGCAGTTTGTCCTCCCCTGAGAGTGAGCAGTACTTC. Residues: CASSLSSPESEQYF.

The rearrangement joins TRBV2 to TRBJ2-3, with TRBD1 matching over 7 bases. Germline-derived CDR1 and CDR2 are SNHLY and FYNNEI. Losses at the gene ends were 2 bases for V and 1 base for J; bases not matched to a gene: 3. The CDR3 runs 15 residues. Here the CDR3 reads CASSERTGGTDTQYF. The CDR3 coding sequence is TGTGCCAGCAGTGAACGGACAGGCGGCACAGATACGCAGTATTTT.

The genes are TRBV14 and TRBJ1-5, with D maybe TRBD1 (6 bases). Germline assignment: CDR1 SGHDN and CDR2 FVKESK. With 3 bases removed from V and 1 base from J, the gap between germline ends came to 10 bases. The CDR3 has 15 residues. CDR3 in DNA: TGTGCCAGCAGCCACCCAGGGGCCAGCAATCAGCCCCAGCATTTT. It codes for CASSHPGASNQPQHF.

This clonotype was counted many times. The chain joins TRBV11-2 to TRBJ2-6; 7 bases are shared with TRBD1. Losses at the gene ends were 5 bases for V and 2 bases for J; bases not matched to a gene: 6. Germline V gene data show CDR1 as SGHAT and CDR2 as FQNNGV. This CDR3 region has 16 residues. The CDR3, as DNA: TGTGCCAGCAGCCCTGACAGGGCACCTGGGGCCAACGTCCTGACTTTC. Encoded protein: CASSPDRAPGANVLTF.

There are many counts of this clonotype. V usage is TRBV28 and J usage is TRBJ2-2; no reliable D call. The germline V and J ends were trimmed by 2 bases and 4 bases, with 5 bases remaining between them. Germline CDR1 is MDHEN and CDR2 is SYDVKM. This CDR3 is 13 amino acids long. The CDR3 DNA is TGTGCCAGCAGTTTACCCTCCACCGGGGAGCTGTTTTTT. It yields the protein CASSLPSTGELFF.

The rearrangement joins TRBV10-3 to TRBJ2-7, with 11 bases lining up with TRBD1. V was clipped by 7 bases and J by 3 bases; unmatched bases: 5. The CDR3 has 14 residues. Germline loops: CDR1 ENHRY, CDR2 SYGVKD. The CDR3 DNA is TGTGCCATCATTCCGGGACAGGGGGTCTACGAGCAGTACTTC. This sequence encodes CAIIPGQGVYEQYF.

This sequence joins TRBV6-1 and TRBJ1-4, with D perhaps TRBD1 (5 bases). The CDR3 runs 14 residues. In germline, CDR1 is MNHNS, CDR2 SASEGT. Trimming shortened V by 6 bases and J by 7 bases, and 15 bases separated the two germline ends. CDR3 loop: CASSPLWGIEKLFF. The CDR3 coding sequence is TGTGCCAGCAGCCCGCTGTGGGGGATTGAAAAACTGTTTTTT.

This clonotype showed up just a few times. The chain uses TRBV11-1 and TRBJ2-1; 7 bases are shared with TRBD2. Unmatched junction bases numbered 5, after V lost 6 bases and J lost 3 bases. The germline CDR1 and CDR2 sequences are SGHAT and FQDESV (reference sequence). CDR3 length: 14 amino acids. CDR3 sequence (DNA): TGTGCCAGCAGATGGCGGGGGAGCTACAATGAGCAGTTCTTC. It yields the protein CASRWRGSYNEQFF.

This chain links TRBV5-1 with TRBJ1-1; D is unclear. From germline, CDR1 is SGHRS and CDR2 YFSETQ. The V gene lost 1 base and the J gene lost 0 bases, with 16 bases spanning the gap. The CDR3 length is 17 residues. The CDR3 protein is CASSLLPDPGMNTEAFF. The CDR3 bases are TGCGCCAGCAGCTTGCTCCCAGACCCGGGCATGAACACTGAAGCTTTCTTT.

The chain carries TRBV5-1 and TRBJ2-3; possible D gene TRBD1, 5 bases. The CDR3 spans 15 residues. Trimming removed 2 bases at V and 1 base at J, with 11 bases between. The V gene's germline CDR1 is SGHRS and CDR2 YFSETQ. The CDR3 spells CASSFSGAGTDTQYF. Here the CDR3 DNA reads TGCGCCAGCAGCTTCTCTGGGGCTGGCACAGATACGCAGTATTTT.

This clonotype was detected many times. This chain links TRBV7-9 with TRBJ2-1; D is perhaps TRBD1 or TRBD2 (6 bases each). Germline lookup yields CDR1 SEHNR and CDR2 FQNEAQ (reference sequence). Trimming pared 1 base from V and 8 bases from J, leaving 9 bases between. The CDR3 contains 13 residues. The CDR3 protein is CASSLVGGHEQFF. The DNA of the CDR3 is TGTGCCAGCAGCTTAGTTGGGGGGCATGAGCAGTTCTTC.

Many counts were recorded for this clonotype. J is TRBJ2-2 and V is TRBV7-3; either TRBD1 or TRBD2 may fit D (5 bases each). Germline CDR1 SGHTA, CDR2 FQGTGA. CDR3 length: 15 amino acids. Trimming took 5 bases from V and 6 from J, leaving 16 bases between them. The CDR3 sequence is CASSPYGGSSGELFF. Written as DNA, the CDR3 is TGTGCCAGCAGCCCCTATGGGGGTTCATCCGGGGAGCTGTTTTTT.

This clonotype was counted once. V usage is TRBV10-3 and J usage is TRBJ2-3; 9 bases align to TRBD2. Per the germline V gene, CDR1 is ENHRY and CDR2 is SYGVKD. This CDR3 comprises 18 residues. After removal of 4 bases from V and 0 bases from J, the junction contained 11 bases not matched to a gene. CDR3 residues: CAISGDSGRTPSTDTQYF. For the CDR3, the DNA is TGTGCCATCAGTGGTGATAGCGGGAGAACCCCTAGCACAGATACGCAGTATTTT.

Ten or more counts support this clonotype. The rearrangement joins TRBV7-9 to TRBJ2-3; a possible D gene is TRBD1 (5 bases). Germline V CDR1 and CDR2: SEHNR, FQNEAQ (reference sequence). This CDR3 comprises 14 residues. Trimming cost V 5 bases and J 2 bases, with 11 bases left between them. The CDR3, as DNA: TGTGCCAGCAGCCCACTACAGGACACAGATACGCAGTATTTT. Protein: CASSPLQDTDTQYF.

This clonotype was picked up a small number of times. The V and J genes are TRBV4-1 and TRBJ1-6; D is uncertain. V lost 2 bases, J lost 2 bases, and 7 bases lay in between. CDR1 MGHRA and CDR2 YSYEKL come from the germline V gene. CDR3 length: 15 residues. DNA of the CDR3: TGCGCCAGCAGCCAACAGATAACCTATAATTCACCCCTCCACTTT. It encodes CASSQQITYNSPLHF.

This chain joins TRBV6-1 and TRBJ1-2; D remains unclear. V lost 5 bases to trimming and J lost 8 bases, with 21 bases between them. Germline CDR1 reads MNHNS; CDR2 reads SASEGT. The CDR3 is 15 amino acids. The CDR3 DNA reads TGTGCCAGCAGTTACGCCGGACCCCCCACGGGGGGCTACACCTTC. It is translated as CASSYAGPPTGGYTF.

This chain joins TRBV11-2 and TRBJ2-5; D may be TRBD1 (5 bases). The CDR3 is made up of 13 amino acids. The V end was cut by 3 bases, the J end by 5 bases, with 10 bases between. Per germline, CDR1 SGHAT and CDR2 FQNNGV. CDR3 DNA: TGTGCCAGCAGCTTTGGGGCTGGGGAGACCCAGTACTTC. This encodes CASSFGAGETQYF.

As DNA, the CDR3 is TGCAGTGCAAGACAGAGCTCCTATAATTCACCCCTCCACTTT. It codes for CSARQSSYNSPLHF. The rearrangement uses TRBV20-1 and TRBJ1-6; tentative D call: TRBD1 (5 bases). Germline loops: CDR1 DFQATT, CDR2 SNEGSKA (reference sequence). V shed 6 bases and J shed 0 bases, with 9 bases lying between them. The CDR3 spans 14 residues.

V and J are TRBV2 and TRBJ1-6; TRBD1 might be the D (5 bases). CDR3 length: 17 amino acids. Trimming took 7 bases from V and 7 from J, leaving 23 bases between them. Germline loops: CDR1 SNHLY, CDR2 FYNNEI. The CDR3 sequence: CASNPGPLDFWNSPLHF. The CDR3 DNA reads TGTGCCAGCAATCCGGGACCGCTGGATTTTTGGAATTCACCCCTCCACTTT. The full variable domain, in which reference TRBV2 and TRBJ1-6 provide the parts outside the CDR3, is EPEVTQTPSHQVTQMGQEVILRCVPISNHLYFYWYRQILGQKVEFLVSFYNNEISEKSEIFDDQFSVERPDGSNFTLKIRSTKLEDSAMYFCASNPGPLDFWNSPLHFGNGTRLTVT.

This clonotype was found many times. The rearrangement links TRBV20-1 to TRBJ2-1, with TRBD2 as a possible D gene (6 bases). The V end was cut by 0 bases, the J end by 2 bases, with 17 bases between. Germline CDR1 and CDR2: DFQATT and SNEGSKA (reference sequence). There are 17 residues in the CDR3. The CDR3, as DNA: TGCAGTGCTAGAGAGGTAGGATTCGCGGGGCCCTACAATGAGCAGTTCTTC. It yields the protein CSAREVGFAGPYNEQFF.

The table lists this clonotype with many counts. The chain joins TRBV7-2 to TRBJ2-3; no definite D call. The CDR3 sequence is 13 residues long. Germline CDR1 is SGHTA and CDR2 is FQGNSA. V lost 1 base, J lost 2 bases, and 4 bases lay in between. The DNA for the CDR3 is TGTGCCAGCAGCTTAGAGGTCACAGATACGCAGTATTTT. It is translated as CASSLEVTDTQYF.

There are a few counts of this clonotype. The chain employs TRBV28 and TRBJ2-7; 13 bases agree with TRBD2. Trimming at V came to 3 bases and at J to 2 bases, leaving 4 bases not matched to a gene. The CDR3 totals 16 residues. Germline assignment: CDR1 MDHEN and CDR2 SYDVKM. The CDR3 nucleotides are TGTGCCAGCAGTTTCCTTGGGACTAGCGGGACCTACGAGCAGTACTTC. Its translation: CASSFLGTSGTYEQYF.

This clonotype has only a few counts. The J gene is TRBJ2-7, the V gene TRBV28, with D perhaps matching TRBD2 (5 bases). The CDR3 consists of 16 residues. Trimming pared 5 bases from V and 7 bases from J, leaving 24 bases between. The V gene's germline CDR1 is MDHEN and CDR2 SYDVKM. CDR3 protein: CASSHSPAKRTDEQYF. The CDR3 DNA reads as TGTGCCAGCAGTCACAGTCCCGCCAAAAGGACTGATGAGCAGTACTTC.

This chain connects TRBV11-2 to TRBJ1-5, with TRBD1 as a possible D gene (5 bases). Trimming stripped 4 bases from V and 8 bases from J, with 15 bases between. CDR1 and CDR2 (germline): SGHAT, FQNNGV. The CDR3 totals 14 residues. CDR3 in amino acids: CASSSGLLSEPQHF. CDR3 sequence (DNA): TGTGCCAGCAGCTCGGGACTCCTTTCGGAGCCCCAGCATTTT.

The chain has TRBV5-1 and TRBJ1-4; the D is unclear. Germline CDR1 reads SGHRS; CDR2 reads YFSETQ. V was pared by 0 bases and J by 5 bases, with 8 bases between. The CDR3 sequence is 14 residues long. The CDR3 DNA sequence: TGCGCCAGCAGCTTGGACGGAGTCAATGAAAAACTGTTTTTT. Its translation: CASSLDGVNEKLFF.